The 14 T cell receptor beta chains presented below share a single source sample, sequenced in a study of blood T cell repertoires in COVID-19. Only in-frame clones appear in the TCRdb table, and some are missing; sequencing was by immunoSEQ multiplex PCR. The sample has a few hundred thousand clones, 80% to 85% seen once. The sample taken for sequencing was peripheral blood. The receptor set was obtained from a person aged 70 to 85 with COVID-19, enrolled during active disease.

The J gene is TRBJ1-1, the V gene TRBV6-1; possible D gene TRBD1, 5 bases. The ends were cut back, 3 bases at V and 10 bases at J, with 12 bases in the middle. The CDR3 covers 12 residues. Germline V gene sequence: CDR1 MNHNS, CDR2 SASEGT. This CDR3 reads CASSDPGLGAFF. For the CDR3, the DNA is TGTGCCAGCAGTGACCCAGGGCTAGGAGCTTTCTTT.

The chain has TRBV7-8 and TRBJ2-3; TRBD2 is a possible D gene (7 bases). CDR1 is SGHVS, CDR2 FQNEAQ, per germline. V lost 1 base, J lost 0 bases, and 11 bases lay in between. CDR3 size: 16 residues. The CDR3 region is CASSLVGGASTDTQYF. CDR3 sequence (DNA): TGTGCCAGCAGCTTAGTAGGGGGGGCCAGCACAGATACGCAGTATTTT.

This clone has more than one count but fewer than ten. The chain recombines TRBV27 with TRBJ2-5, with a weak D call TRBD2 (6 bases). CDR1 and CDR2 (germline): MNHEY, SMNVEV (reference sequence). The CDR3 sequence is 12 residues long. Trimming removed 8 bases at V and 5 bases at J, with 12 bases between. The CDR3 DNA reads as TGTGCCAGCGGGAGGTTAGGGGAGACCCAGTACTTC. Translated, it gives CASGRLGETQYF.

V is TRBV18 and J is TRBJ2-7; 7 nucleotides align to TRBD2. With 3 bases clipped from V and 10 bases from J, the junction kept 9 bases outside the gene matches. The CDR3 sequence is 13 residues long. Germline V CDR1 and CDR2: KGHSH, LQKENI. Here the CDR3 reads CASSPESRGEQYF. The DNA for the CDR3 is TGTGCCAGCTCACCGGAGTCCCGGGGGGAACAGTACTTC.

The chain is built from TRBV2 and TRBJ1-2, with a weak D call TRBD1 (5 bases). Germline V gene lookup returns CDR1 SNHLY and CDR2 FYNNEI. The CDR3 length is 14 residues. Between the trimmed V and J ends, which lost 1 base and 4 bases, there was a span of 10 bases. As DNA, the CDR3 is TGTGCCAGCAGTGAAGTGGCAGGGTCCTATGGCTACACCTTC. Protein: CASSEVAGSYGYTF.

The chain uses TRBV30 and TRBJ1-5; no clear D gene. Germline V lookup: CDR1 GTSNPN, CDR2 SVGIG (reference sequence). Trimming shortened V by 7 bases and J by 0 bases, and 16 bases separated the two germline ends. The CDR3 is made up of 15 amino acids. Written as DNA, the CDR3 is TGTGCCTCCTCGGGTATATTATCTAGCAATCAGCCCCAGCATTTT. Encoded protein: CASSGILSSNQPQHF.

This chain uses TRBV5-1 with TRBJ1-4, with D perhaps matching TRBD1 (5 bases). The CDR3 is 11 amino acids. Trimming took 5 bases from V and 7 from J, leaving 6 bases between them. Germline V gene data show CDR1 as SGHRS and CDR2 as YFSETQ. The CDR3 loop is CASRQVEKLFF. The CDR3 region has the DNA TGCGCCAGCAGACAGGTTGAAAAACTGTTTTTT.

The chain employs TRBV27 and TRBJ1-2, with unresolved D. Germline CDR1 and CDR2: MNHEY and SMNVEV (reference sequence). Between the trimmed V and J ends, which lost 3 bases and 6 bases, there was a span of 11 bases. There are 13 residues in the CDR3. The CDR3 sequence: CASSFRGSHGYTF. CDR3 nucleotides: TGTGCCAGCAGTTTTCGGGGTAGCCATGGCTACACCTTC.

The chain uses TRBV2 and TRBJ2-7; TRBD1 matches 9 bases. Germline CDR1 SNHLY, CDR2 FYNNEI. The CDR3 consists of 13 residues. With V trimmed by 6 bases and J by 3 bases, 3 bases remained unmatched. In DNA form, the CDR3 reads TGTGCCAGCAGGGGGACAGGGTTCTACGAGCAGTACTTC. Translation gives CASRGTGFYEQYF.

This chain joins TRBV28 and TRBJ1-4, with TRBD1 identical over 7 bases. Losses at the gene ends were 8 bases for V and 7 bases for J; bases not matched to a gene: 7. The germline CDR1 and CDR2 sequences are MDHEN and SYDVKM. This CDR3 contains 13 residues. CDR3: CASEEGGGEKLFF. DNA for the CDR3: TGTGCCAGCGAAGAAGGGGGCGGTGAAAAACTGTTTTTT.

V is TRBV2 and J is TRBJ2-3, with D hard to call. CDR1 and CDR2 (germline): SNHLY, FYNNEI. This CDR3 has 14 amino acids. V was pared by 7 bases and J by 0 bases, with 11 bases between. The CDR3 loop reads CASITETSTDTQYF. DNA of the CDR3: TGTGCCAGCATCACGGAGACTAGCACAGATACGCAGTATTTT.

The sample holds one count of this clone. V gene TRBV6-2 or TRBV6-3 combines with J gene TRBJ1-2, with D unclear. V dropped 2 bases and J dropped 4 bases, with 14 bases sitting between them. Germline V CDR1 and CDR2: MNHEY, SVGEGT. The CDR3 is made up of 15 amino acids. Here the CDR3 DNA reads TGTGCCAGCAGTTACCCGAGGGTCTACAGCTATGGCTACACCTTC. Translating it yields CASSYPRVYSYGYTF.

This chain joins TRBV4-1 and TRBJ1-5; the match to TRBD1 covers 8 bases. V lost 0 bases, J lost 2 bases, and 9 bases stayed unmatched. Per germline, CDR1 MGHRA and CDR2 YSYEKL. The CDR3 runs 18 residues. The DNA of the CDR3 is TGCGCCAGCAGCCAAGATAGGACAGGGCTGAGGGGCAATCAGCCCCAGCATTTT. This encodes CASSQDRTGLRGNQPQHF.

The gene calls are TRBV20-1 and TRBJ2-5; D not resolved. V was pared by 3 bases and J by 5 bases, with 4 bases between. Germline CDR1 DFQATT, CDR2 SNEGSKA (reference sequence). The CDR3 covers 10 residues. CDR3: CSASLETQYF. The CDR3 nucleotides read TGCAGTGCTAGTCTTGAGACCCAGTACTTC.